This entry features one T cell receptor beta chain sequence. This clonotype came up once. The clone's antigen remains unknown. This may come from a read error, since a much larger clone is one base off. This specimen comes from a study of CD8 T cells in ankylosing spondylitis (dated by TCRdb to about 2017). A note on the overall study: The study profiled T cell receptor beta repertoires in healthy donors and ankylosing spondylitis patients to find disease-linked TCR variants. In total, the full study cohort was made up of about 99 healthy donors and 25 ankylosing spondylitis patients. Peripheral blood samples were taken, and synovial fluid was additionally collected from ankylosing spondylitis patients. What the work shows at the level of the full study, not this receptor alone: The disease-linked clones showed a CD8+ phenotype and occurred at relatively low frequencies in peripheral blood. A TCR beta motif of several highly homologous amino acid variants appeared characteristic of blood from ankylosing spondylitis patients. Significant enrichment of the disease-linked clones was reported in matched synovial fluid samples from ankylosing spondylitis patients. Some motif variants were previously reported in synovial fluid and blood of reactive arthritis patients, suggesting common disease-initiation mechanisms.

CDR3 length: 16 amino acids, cysteine to phenylalanine. Just the 48-base CDR3 DNA is kept, in frame starting at base 1. The sample was run on an Illumina HiSeq 2500. TCR beta libraries were prepared by quantitative 5'-RACE with molecular barcodes. For the original study's pipeline: A new computational method, built on a probabilistic model of VDJ rearrangement, was used to identify disease-linked TCR variants. The public reads were quality trimmed at Q25 with fastp and then assembled into clones with MiXCR by TCRdb, keeping productive beta chains. CDR3 protein duplicates are merged, each entry listing the most common genes and DNA. TCRdb's processing, not the authors' own work, is the source of the V and J calls. The sample data list 200,000 to 300,000 distinct CDR3 sequences, and less than 10% of these were observed just once. The ten top clones hold over 6.5% of the sample.

This receptor was obtained from a male donor with ankylosing spondylitis or in good health (not recorded which). The rearrangement joined TRBV12-3 or TRBV12-4 to TRBJ1-2; 9 central bases correspond to TRBD1. The sample taken for sequencing was blood, either unsorted or a sorted T cell fraction (not recorded which). The encoded CDR3 is CASSSRDRVGPRGSTF. The nucleotide sequence is given as TGTGCCAGCAGCTCTCGGGACAGGGTAGGCCCAAGGGGCTCCACCTTC.